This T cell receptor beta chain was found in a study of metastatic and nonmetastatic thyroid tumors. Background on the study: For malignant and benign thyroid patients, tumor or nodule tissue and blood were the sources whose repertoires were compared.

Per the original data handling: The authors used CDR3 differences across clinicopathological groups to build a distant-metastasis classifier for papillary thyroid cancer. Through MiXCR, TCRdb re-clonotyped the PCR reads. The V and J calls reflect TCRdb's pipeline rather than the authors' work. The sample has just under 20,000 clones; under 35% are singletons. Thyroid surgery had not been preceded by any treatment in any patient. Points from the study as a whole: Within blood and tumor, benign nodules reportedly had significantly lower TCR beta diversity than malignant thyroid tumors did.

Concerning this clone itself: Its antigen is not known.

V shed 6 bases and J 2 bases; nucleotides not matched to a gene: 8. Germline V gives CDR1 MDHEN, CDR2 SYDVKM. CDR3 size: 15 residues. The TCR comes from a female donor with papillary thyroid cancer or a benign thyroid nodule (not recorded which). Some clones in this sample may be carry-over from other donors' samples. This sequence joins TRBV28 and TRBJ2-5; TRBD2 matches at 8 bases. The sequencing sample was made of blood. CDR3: CASRDLGGGQETQYF. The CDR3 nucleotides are TGTGCCAGCAGAGATCTGGGCGGGGGGCAAGAGACCCAGTACTTC.